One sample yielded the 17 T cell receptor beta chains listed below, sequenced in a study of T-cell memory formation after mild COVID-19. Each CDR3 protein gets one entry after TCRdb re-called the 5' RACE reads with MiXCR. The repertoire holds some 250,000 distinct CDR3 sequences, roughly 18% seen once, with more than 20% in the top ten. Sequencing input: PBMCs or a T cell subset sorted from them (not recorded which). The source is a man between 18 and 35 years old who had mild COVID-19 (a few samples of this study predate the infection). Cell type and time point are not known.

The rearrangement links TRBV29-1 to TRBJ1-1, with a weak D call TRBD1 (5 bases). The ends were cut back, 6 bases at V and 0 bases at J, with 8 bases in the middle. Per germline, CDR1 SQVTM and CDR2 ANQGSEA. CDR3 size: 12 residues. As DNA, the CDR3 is TGCAGCGTGGGGGTTGTGAACACTGAAGCTTTCTTT. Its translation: CSVGVVNTEAFF.

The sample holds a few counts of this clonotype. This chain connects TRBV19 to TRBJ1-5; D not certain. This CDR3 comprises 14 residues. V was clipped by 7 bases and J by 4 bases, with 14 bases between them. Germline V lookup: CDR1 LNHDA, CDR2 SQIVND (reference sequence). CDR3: CASNDPGGNQPQHF. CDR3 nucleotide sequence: TGTGCCAGTAACGATCCGGGCGGAAATCAGCCCCAGCATTTT.

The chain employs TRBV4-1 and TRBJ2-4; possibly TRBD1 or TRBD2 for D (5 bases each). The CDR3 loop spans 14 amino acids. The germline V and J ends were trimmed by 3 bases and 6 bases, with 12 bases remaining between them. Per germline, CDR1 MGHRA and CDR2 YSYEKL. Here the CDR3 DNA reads TGCGCCAGCAGCCACCGGGACGTTGGAAACATTCAGTACTTC. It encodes CASSHRDVGNIQYF.

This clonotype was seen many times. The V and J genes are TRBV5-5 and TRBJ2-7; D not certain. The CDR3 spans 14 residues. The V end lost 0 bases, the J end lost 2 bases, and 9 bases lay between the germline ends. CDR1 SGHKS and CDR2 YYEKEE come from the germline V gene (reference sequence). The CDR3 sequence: CASSLGGFAYEQYV. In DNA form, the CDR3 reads TGTGCCAGCAGCTTGGGTGGGTTCGCCTACGAGCAGTACGTC.

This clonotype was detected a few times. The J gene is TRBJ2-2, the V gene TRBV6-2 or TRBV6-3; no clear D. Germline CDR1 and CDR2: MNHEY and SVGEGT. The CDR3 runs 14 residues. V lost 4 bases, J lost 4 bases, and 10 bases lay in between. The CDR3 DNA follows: TGTGCCAGCAGTTCCCTTAGCCTCACCGGGGAGCTGTTTTTT. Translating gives CASSSLSLTGELFF.

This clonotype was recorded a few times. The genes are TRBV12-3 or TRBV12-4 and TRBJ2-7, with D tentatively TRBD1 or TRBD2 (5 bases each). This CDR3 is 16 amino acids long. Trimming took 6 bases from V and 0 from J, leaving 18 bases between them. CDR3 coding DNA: TGTGCCAGCAGCCGGGGAACAGGCGGTAGCTCCTACGAGCAGTACTTC. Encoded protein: CASSRGTGGSSYEQYF.

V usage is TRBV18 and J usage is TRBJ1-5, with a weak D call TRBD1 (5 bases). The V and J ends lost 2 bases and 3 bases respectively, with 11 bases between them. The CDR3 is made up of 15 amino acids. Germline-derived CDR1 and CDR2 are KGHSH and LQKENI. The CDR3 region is CASSPVWGDNQPQHF. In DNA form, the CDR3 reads TGTGCCAGCTCACCAGTATGGGGGGACAATCAGCCCCAGCATTTT.

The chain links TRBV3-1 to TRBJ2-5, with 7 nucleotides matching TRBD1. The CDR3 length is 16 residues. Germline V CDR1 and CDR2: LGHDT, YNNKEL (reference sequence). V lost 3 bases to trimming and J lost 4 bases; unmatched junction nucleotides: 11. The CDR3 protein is CASSQGDDRVRETQYF. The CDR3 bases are TGTGCCAGCAGCCAGGGGGACGACAGGGTCCGAGAGACCCAGTACTTC.

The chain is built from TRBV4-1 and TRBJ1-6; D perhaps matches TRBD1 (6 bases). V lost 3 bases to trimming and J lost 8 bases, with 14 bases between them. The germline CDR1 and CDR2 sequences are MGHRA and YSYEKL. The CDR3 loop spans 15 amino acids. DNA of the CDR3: TGCGCCAGCAGCCAGCTGACAGGACCTCATTCACCCCTCCACTTT. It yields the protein CASSQLTGPHSPLHF.

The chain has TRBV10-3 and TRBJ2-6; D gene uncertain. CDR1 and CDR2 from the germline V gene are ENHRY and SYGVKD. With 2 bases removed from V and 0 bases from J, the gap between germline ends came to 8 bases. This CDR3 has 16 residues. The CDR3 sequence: CAISEVPTSGANVLTF. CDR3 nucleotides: TGTGCCATCAGTGAGGTCCCGACCTCTGGGGCCAACGTCCTGACTTTC.

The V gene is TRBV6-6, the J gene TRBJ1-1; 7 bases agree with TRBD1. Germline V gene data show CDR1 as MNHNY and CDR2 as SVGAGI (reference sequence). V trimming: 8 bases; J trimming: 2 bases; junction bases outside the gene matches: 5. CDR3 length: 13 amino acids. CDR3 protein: CASRAGGNTEAFF. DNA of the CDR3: TGTGCCAGCCGGGCAGGGGGTAACACTGAAGCTTTCTTT.

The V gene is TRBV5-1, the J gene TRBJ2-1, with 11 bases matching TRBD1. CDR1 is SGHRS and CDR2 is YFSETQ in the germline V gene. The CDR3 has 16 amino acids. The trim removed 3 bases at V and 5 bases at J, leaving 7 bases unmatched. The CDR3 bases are TGCGCCAGCAGCTCCCGGGGGACAGGGGGTAACAATGAGCAGTTCTTC. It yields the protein CASSSRGTGGNNEQFF. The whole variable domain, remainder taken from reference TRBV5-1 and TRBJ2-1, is KAGVTQTPRYLIKTRGQQVTLSCSPISGHRSVSWYQQTPGQGLQFLFEYFSETQRNKGNFPGRFSGRQFSNSRSEMNVSTLELGDSALYLCASSSRGTGGNNEQFFGPGTRLTVL.

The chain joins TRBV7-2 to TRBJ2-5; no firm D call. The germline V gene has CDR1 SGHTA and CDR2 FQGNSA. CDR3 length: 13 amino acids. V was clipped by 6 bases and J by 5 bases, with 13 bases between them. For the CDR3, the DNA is TGTGCCAGCAGGGACGGAGCCGGGGAGACCCAGTACTTC. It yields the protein CASRDGAGETQYF.

The CDR3 reads CASSSPGRDYPATQYF. The CDR3 DNA reads TGTGCCAGCAGCTCCCCTGGGAGGGACTACCCCGCGACCCAGTACTTC. The chain is built from TRBV7-6 and TRBJ2-5, with TRBD2 matching 7 bases. The CDR3 consists of 16 residues. Germline CDR1 reads SGHVS; CDR2 reads FNYEAQ. With 4 bases clipped from V and 7 bases from J, the junction kept 15 bases outside the gene matches.

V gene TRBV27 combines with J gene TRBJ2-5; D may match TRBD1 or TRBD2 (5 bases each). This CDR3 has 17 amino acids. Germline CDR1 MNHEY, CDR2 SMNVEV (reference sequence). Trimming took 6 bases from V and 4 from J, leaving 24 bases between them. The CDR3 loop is CASSPKTGTLRAETQYF. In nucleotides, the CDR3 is TGTGCCAGCAGCCCAAAGACCGGGACGCTCCGGGCAGAGACCCAGTACTTC.

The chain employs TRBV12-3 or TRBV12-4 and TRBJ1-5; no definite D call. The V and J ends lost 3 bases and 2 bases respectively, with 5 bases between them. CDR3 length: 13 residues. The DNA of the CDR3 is TGTGCCAGCAGTTTTAGCGGCAATCAGCCCCAGCATTTT. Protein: CASSFSGNQPQHF.

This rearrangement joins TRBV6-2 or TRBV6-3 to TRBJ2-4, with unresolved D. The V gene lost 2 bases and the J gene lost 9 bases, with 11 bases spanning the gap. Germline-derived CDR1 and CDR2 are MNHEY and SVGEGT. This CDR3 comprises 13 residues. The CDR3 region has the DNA TGTGCCAGCAGTTACGGGCCTAGGAGCATTCAGTACTTC. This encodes CASSYGPRSIQYF.